This TCR beta chain was captured by sequencing in a study of T-cell memory formation after mild COVID-19. This clonotype was picked up a small number of times. TCRdb reprocessed the 5' RACE reads with MiXCR, giving one entry per CDR3 protein. The table has around 510,000 distinct CDR3 sequences, less than 25% seen once. Trimming removed 6 bases from V and 0 bases from J; junction bases left unmatched: 9. CDR1 and CDR2 (germline): SNHLY, FYNNEI. CDR3 length: 16 amino acids. The sequence derives from an adult woman who had mild COVID-19 (a few samples of this study predate the infection). Cell type and time point are not known. The V call is TRBV2, the J call TRBJ2-3; 7 bases align to TRBD2. Sequencing was done on a sample of PBMCs or a T cell subset sorted from them (not recorded which). In nucleotides, the CDR3 is TGTGCCAGCAGCCCCGGGAGGAAACCTAGCACAGATACGCAGTATTTT. This codes for CASSPGRKPSTDTQYF.